A selection of T cell receptor beta chains follows, all from one sample in a study of T cells in Graves' hyperthyroidism and ophthalmopathy. TCRdb itself ran the multiplex PCR reads through MiXCR, one entry per CDR3 protein. The sample records about 420,000 distinct CDR3 sequences, around 16% being singletons. Sequencing input: blood. The origin of the receptors is a woman aged 18-29 years with Graves' hyperthyroidism. CDR3s include the opening cysteine and the closing phenylalanine or tryptophan. The D gene is left open where the match is weak. Only some rows state a clone size, as once, few, many or a class for expanded clones.

j_call: TRBJ1-5
v_call: TRBV6-1
clone_size: .
d_call: .
cdr3_aa: CASSDPGDYSNQPQHF
cdr3_nt: TGTGCCAGCAGTGACCCAGGGGATTATAGCAATCAGCCCCAGCATTTT

j_call: TRBJ2-3
v_call: TRBV27
clone_size: many
d_call: .
cdr3_aa: CASSPLGVSSTDTQYF
cdr3_nt: TGTGCCAGCAGTCCCCTAGGCGTCTCAAGCACAGATACGCAGTATTTT

j_call: TRBJ2-7
v_call: TRBV28
clone_size: many
d_call: TRBD1
cdr3_aa: CASSPETGGIYEQYF
cdr3_nt: TGTGCCAGCAGCCCCGAGACAGGGGGGATATACGAGCAGTACTTC

j_call: TRBJ1-2
v_call: TRBV27
clone_size: many
d_call: TRBD1
cdr3_aa: CASSRGGAYGYTF
cdr3_nt: TGTGCCAGCAGCAGGGGGGGCGCCTATGGCTACACCTTC

j_call: TRBJ1-6
v_call: TRBV5-1
clone_size: few
d_call: .
cdr3_aa: CASSFTADSSYNSPLHF
cdr3_nt: TGCGCCAGCAGCTTTACCGCAGATAGCTCCTATAATTCACCCCTCCACTTT

j_call: TRBJ1-2
v_call: TRBV20-1
clone_size: many
d_call: .
cdr3_aa: CSARDLEGAKGYTF
cdr3_nt: TGCAGTGCTAGAGATCTCGAGGGCGCTAAGGGCTACACCTTC

j_call: TRBJ2-3
v_call: TRBV6-1
clone_size: .
d_call: TRBD1
cdr3_aa: CASSQTRGQDTQYF
cdr3_nt: TGTGCCAGCAGCCAAACCAGGGGGCAAGATACGCAGTATTTT

j_call: TRBJ1-3
v_call: TRBV28
clone_size: many
d_call: .
cdr3_aa: CASSTTGTLKAGNTIYF
cdr3_nt: TGTGCCAGCAGTACGACAGGTACCCTGAAGGCTGGAAACACCATATATTTT

j_call: TRBJ2-3
v_call: TRBV6-1
clone_size: .
d_call: TRBD1
cdr3_aa: CASSVHPGQGSYTHYF
cdr3_nt: TGTGCCAGCAGTGTGCACCCGGGACAGGGATCGTATACGCATTATTTT

j_call: TRBJ2-2
v_call: TRBV10-1
clone_size: many
d_call: .
cdr3_aa: CASSESLGNTGELFF
cdr3_nt: TGCGCCAGCAGTGAGTCGTTAGGGAACACCGGGGAGCTGTTTTTT

j_call: TRBJ1-2
v_call: TRBV19
clone_size: many
d_call: TRBD1
cdr3_aa: CASRRTGGNYGYTF
cdr3_nt: TGTGCCAGTAGGAGGACAGGGGGAAACTATGGCTACACCTTC

j_call: TRBJ2-2
v_call: TRBV2
clone_size: many
d_call: .
cdr3_aa: CASSGLTIPRRGGELFF
cdr3_nt: TGTGCCAGCAGTGGTCTAACGATCCCCCGGCGAGGCGGGGAGCTGTTTTTT

j_call: TRBJ2-1
v_call: TRBV15
clone_size: .
d_call: TRBD1
cdr3_aa: CATSRGDRGNNEQFF
cdr3_nt: TGTGCCACCAGCAGAGGGGACAGGGGGAACAATGAGCAGTTCTTC

j_call: TRBJ2-7
v_call: TRBV20-1
clone_size: .
d_call: .
cdr3_aa: CSAFTSTESYEQYF
cdr3_nt: TGCAGTGCTTTCACTAGCACCGAATCCTACGAGCAGTACTTC

j_call: TRBJ2-1
v_call: TRBV12-3/TRBV12-4
clone_size: many
d_call: .
cdr3_aa: CASSQQSRELANEQFF
cdr3_nt: TGTGCCAGCAGCCAACAGAGCAGGGAGTTGGCCAATGAGCAGTTCTTC

j_call: TRBJ2-3
v_call: TRBV6-1
clone_size: many
d_call: TRBD2
cdr3_aa: CASSPLVQSGGPTDTQYF
cdr3_nt: TGTGCCAGCAGCCCCCTCGTTCAGAGCGGGGGTCCCACAGATACGCAGTATTTT

j_call: TRBJ1-5
v_call: TRBV4-2
clone_size: .
d_call: .
cdr3_aa: CASSQEGDMFAQPQHF
cdr3_nt: TGTGCCAGCAGCCAAGAGGGGGATATGTTCGCTCAGCCCCAGCATTTT

j_call: TRBJ1-2
v_call: TRBV12-5
clone_size: once
d_call: TRBD1
cdr3_aa: CASGLSGQGATAF
cdr3_nt: TGTGCTAGTGGTTTAAGTGGGCAGGGGGCGACTGCCTTC

j_call: TRBJ1-2
v_call: TRBV2
clone_size: many
d_call: .
cdr3_aa: CASSELQGANYGYTF
cdr3_nt: TGTGCCAGCAGTGAACTACAGGGCGCTAACTATGGCTACACCTTC

j_call: TRBJ1-2
v_call: TRBV7-9
clone_size: .
d_call: .
cdr3_aa: CASSLGDRFYGYTF
cdr3_nt: TGTGCCAGCAGCTTAGGGGATAGATTCTATGGCTACACCTTC

j_call: TRBJ1-1
v_call: TRBV9
clone_size: few
d_call: TRBD1
cdr3_aa: CASSVGPGGTEAFF
cdr3_nt: TGTGCCAGCAGCGTAGGGCCAGGGGGCACTGAAGCTTTCTTT

j_call: TRBJ2-7
v_call: TRBV20-1
clone_size: .
d_call: TRBD2
cdr3_aa: CSASKPAGGPEWIPYEQYF
cdr3_nt: TGCAGTGCTAGTAAACCAGCGGGAGGGCCTGAATGGATCCCCTACGAGCAGTACTTC

j_call: TRBJ1-5
v_call: TRBV7-2
clone_size: .
d_call: .
cdr3_aa: CASSLAQGNNQPQHF
cdr3_nt: TGTGCCAGCAGCTTAGCTCAGGGGAACAATCAGCCCCAGCATTTT

j_call: TRBJ2-5
v_call: TRBV2
clone_size: many
d_call: .
cdr3_aa: CASTANQETQYF
cdr3_nt: TGTGCCAGCACGGCAAATCAAGAGACCCAGTACTTC

j_call: TRBJ2-3
v_call: TRBV18
clone_size: many
d_call: TRBD2
cdr3_aa: CASSPSGGTSDTQYF
cdr3_nt: TGTGCCAGCTCACCTAGCGGGGGAACTTCAGATACGCAGTATTTT

j_call: TRBJ2-5
v_call: TRBV12-3/TRBV12-4
clone_size: many
d_call: .
cdr3_aa: CASSPTQRETQYF
cdr3_nt: TGTGCCAGCAGCCCGACACAAAGGGAGACCCAGTACTTC

j_call: TRBJ1-1
v_call: TRBV5-1
clone_size: many
d_call: .
cdr3_aa: CASSFGGVTEAFF
cdr3_nt: TGCGCCAGCAGCTTCGGGGGCGTTACTGAAGCTTTCTTT

j_call: TRBJ2-7
v_call: TRBV14
clone_size: many
d_call: .
cdr3_aa: CASSFRETSYEQYF
cdr3_nt: TGTGCCAGCAGCTTCAGGGAGACCTCCTACGAGCAGTACTTC

j_call: TRBJ1-3
v_call: TRBV29-1
clone_size: many
d_call: .
cdr3_aa: CSVAATSGNTIYF
cdr3_nt: TGCAGCGTTGCGGCCACCTCAGGAAACACCATATATTTT

j_call: TRBJ1-2
v_call: TRBV20-1
clone_size: many
d_call: .
cdr3_aa: CSAILTGSYGYTF
cdr3_nt: TGCAGTGCCATTCTTACAGGGTCGTATGGCTACACCTTC

j_call: TRBJ2-3
v_call: TRBV12-3/TRBV12-4
clone_size: few
d_call: TRBD2
cdr3_aa: CASSPSGRASTDTQYF
cdr3_nt: TGTGCCAGCAGCCCTAGCGGGAGGGCTAGCACAGATACGCAGTATTTT

j_call: TRBJ1-2
v_call: TRBV6-5
clone_size: many
d_call: .
cdr3_aa: CASSYGAYGYGYTF
cdr3_nt: TGTGCCAGCAGTTACGGGGCGTACGGCTATGGCTACACCTTC

j_call: TRBJ1-3
v_call: TRBV18
clone_size: many
d_call: .
cdr3_aa: CASSPTRSPSGNTIYF
cdr3_nt: TGTGCCAGCTCACCGACGAGGTCCCCCTCTGGAAACACCATATATTTT

j_call: TRBJ1-2
v_call: TRBV6-2/TRBV6-3
clone_size: .
d_call: .
cdr3_aa: CASSYSVTANYGYTF
cdr3_nt: TGTGCCAGCAGTTACTCAGTAACAGCTAACTATGGCTACACCTTC

j_call: TRBJ1-5
v_call: TRBV20-1
clone_size: many
d_call: TRBD1
cdr3_aa: CSAAPNGGQGHQPQHF
cdr3_nt: TGCAGTGCCGCTCCGAACGGGGGACAGGGTCATCAGCCCCAGCATTTT

j_call: TRBJ1-5
v_call: TRBV7-6
clone_size: few
d_call: .
cdr3_aa: CASSSGVNQPQHF
cdr3_nt: TGTGCCAGCAGCTCAGGGGTAAATCAGCCCCAGCATTTT

j_call: TRBJ2-2
v_call: TRBV3-1
clone_size: few
d_call: .
cdr3_aa: CASRLNRETVGRTGELFF
cdr3_nt: TGTGCCAGCAGATTAAATAGGGAAACAGTTGGAAGAACCGGGGAGCTGTTTTTT

j_call: TRBJ1-3
v_call: TRBV19
clone_size: few
d_call: .
cdr3_aa: CASSIGQSSGNTIYF
cdr3_nt: TGTGCCAGTAGTATAGGACAATCCTCTGGAAACACCATATATTTT

j_call: TRBJ1-5
v_call: TRBV12-3/TRBV12-4
clone_size: many
d_call: .
cdr3_aa: CASRPPRQPQHF
cdr3_nt: TGTGCCAGCAGGCCACCGAGGCAGCCCCAGCATTTT

j_call: TRBJ1-5
v_call: TRBV7-8
clone_size: many
d_call: TRBD1
cdr3_aa: CASSLEGGGQPQHF
cdr3_nt: TGTGCCAGCAGCTTAGAAGGGGGCGGTCAGCCCCAGCATTTT

j_call: TRBJ1-5
v_call: TRBV28
clone_size: many
d_call: .
cdr3_aa: CASRMGLSNQPQHF
cdr3_nt: TGTGCCAGCAGAATGGGCCTTAGCAATCAGCCCCAGCATTTT

j_call: TRBJ2-5
v_call: TRBV5-8
clone_size: many
d_call: .
cdr3_aa: CASSLSLGIRETQYF
cdr3_nt: TGTGCCAGCAGCTTGAGTCTAGGGATAAGAGAAACCCAGTACTTC

j_call: TRBJ1-2
v_call: TRBV29-1
clone_size: many
d_call: .
cdr3_aa: CSVEDLPRVYGYTF
cdr3_nt: TGCAGCGTTGAAGATCTCCCCAGAGTCTATGGCTACACCTTC

j_call: TRBJ2-7
v_call: TRBV11-2
clone_size: many
d_call: TRBD1
cdr3_aa: CASSSTGVGYEQYF
cdr3_nt: TGTGCCAGCAGCTCGACAGGGGTAGGATACGAGCAGTACTTC

j_call: TRBJ2-2
v_call: TRBV11-2
clone_size: many
d_call: .
cdr3_aa: CASSPLGGNTGELFF
cdr3_nt: TGTGCCAGCAGCCCCCTAGGGGGAAACACCGGGGAGCTGTTTTTT

j_call: TRBJ2-7
v_call: TRBV19
clone_size: few
d_call: .
cdr3_aa: CASSITGSSYEQYF
cdr3_nt: TGTGCCAGTAGTATAACAGGATCCTCCTACGAGCAGTACTTC

j_call: TRBJ1-4
v_call: TRBV5-1
clone_size: many
d_call: .
cdr3_aa: CASSPGVGNEKLFF
cdr3_nt: TGCGCCAGCAGCCCGGGGGTTGGTAATGAAAAACTGTTTTTT

j_call: TRBJ1-2
v_call: TRBV11-1
clone_size: once
d_call: TRBD1
cdr3_aa: CASSSTDRGGYTF
cdr3_nt: TGTGCCAGCAGCTCCACGGACAGGGGAGGCTACACCTTC

j_call: TRBJ1-1
v_call: TRBV12-3/TRBV12-4
clone_size: .
d_call: .
cdr3_aa: CASSLTTPGGTEAFF
cdr3_nt: TGTGCCAGCAGTTTAACCACCCCAGGAGGCACTGAAGCTTTCTTT

j_call: TRBJ1-4
v_call: TRBV25-1
clone_size: .
d_call: .
cdr3_aa: CASSSGAGYEKLFF
cdr3_nt: TGTGCCAGCAGTTCAGGGGCGGGTTATGAAAAACTGTTTTTT

j_call: TRBJ2-3
v_call: TRBV5-1
clone_size: many
d_call: .
cdr3_aa: CASSPASTDTQYF
cdr3_nt: TGCGCCAGCAGCCCTGCGAGCACAGATACGCAGTATTTT

j_call: TRBJ2-2
v_call: TRBV10-3
clone_size: few
d_call: .
cdr3_aa: CAISEREQSDTGELFF
cdr3_nt: TGTGCCATCAGTGAGAGGGAACAGTCGGACACCGGGGAGCTGTTTTTT

j_call: TRBJ1-2
v_call: TRBV20-1
clone_size: many
d_call: .
cdr3_aa: CSARGARLQQDYGYTF
cdr3_nt: TGCAGTGCTAGAGGGGCCCGGTTACAGCAAGACTATGGCTACACCTTC

j_call: TRBJ1-4
v_call: TRBV9
clone_size: few
d_call: .
cdr3_aa: CASSLGNMDEKLFF
cdr3_nt: TGTGCCAGCAGCCTTGGAAATATGGATGAAAAACTGTTTTTT

j_call: TRBJ2-7
v_call: TRBV20-1
clone_size: many
d_call: .
cdr3_aa: CSATARTATYEQYF
cdr3_nt: TGCAGTGCTACGGCGCGGACAGCCACCTACGAGCAGTACTTC

j_call: TRBJ2-7
v_call: TRBV6-1
clone_size: .
d_call: .
cdr3_aa: CASSLEAAGGSYEQYF
cdr3_nt: TGTGCCAGCAGTTTAGAGGCTGCAGGCGGCTCCTACGAGCAGTACTTC

j_call: TRBJ2-5
v_call: TRBV7-8
clone_size: .
d_call: .
cdr3_aa: CASSYPGTQYF
cdr3_nt: TGTGCCAGCAGCTACCCAGGGACCCAGTACTTC

j_call: TRBJ2-2
v_call: TRBV4-2
clone_size: .
d_call: .
cdr3_aa: CAGSQEPTGELFF
cdr3_nt: TGTGCCGGCAGCCAAGAACCCACCGGGGAGCTGTTTTTT